Below are 9 T cell receptor beta chains sequenced from a single sample in a study of T cell clonality in common variable immunodeficiency (dated by TCRdb to about 2015). General findings and caveats noted by the study authors: CVID TCRbeta sequences reportedly showed fewer deletions and N-nucleotide insertions and lacked highly modified clones with 13 or more V deletions.

No antigen is known for these receptors. Library creation used the immunoSEQ multiplex PCR assay. TCRdb provides this immuneACCESS table in a form limited to in-frame rearrangements. Some clones are lacking; in checked studies, under half of them reflect an unresolved V gene, and why the rest are absent is not known. This sample was tabulated with about 26,000 clones, among which there are no singletons. Approximately 3.8% of the sample lies in the top ten. The sequenced material came from peripheral blood mononuclear cells. Every receptor here comes from a human donor with common variable immunodeficiency.

The table lists this clone with many counts. Read sequence stops 3 residues before the CDR3 end, and the germline J gene provides the missing end. This sequence joins TRBV20-1 and TRBJ2-6; D unclear. Trimming removed 2 bases at V and 2 bases at J, with 7 bases between. The CDR3 has 14 amino acids. CDR1 is DFQATT, CDR2 SNEGSKA, per germline (reference sequence). The CDR3 bases that were read are TGCAGTGCTAGACTGGCCACTGGGGCCAACGTC. Amino acids: CSARLATGANV. The whole CDR3 sequence is CSARLATGANVLTF.

This clone has a handful of counts. The CDR3 end lies 3 residues beyond the end of the read and is filled in from the germline J gene. This chain connects TRBV7-7 to TRBJ2-3; no reliable D call. This CDR3 is built from 11 residues. Germline V gene lookup returns CDR1 SSHAT and CDR2 FNYEAQ (reference sequence). V was pared by 8 bases and J by 0 bases, with 3 bases between. The CDR3 bases that were read are TGTGCCAGCTCGAGCACAGATACG. The encoded protein is CASSSTDT. The full CDR3 sequence reads CASSSTDTQYF.

In this sample, this clone turned up a few times. Read coverage stops 3 residues before the CDR3 terminus; the germline J gene supplies the remainder. J is TRBJ2-7 and V is TRBV6-2 or TRBV6-3; D not certain. V was trimmed by 1 base and J by 5 bases, leaving 3 bases between them. This CDR3 is built from 11 residues. Germline V gene data show CDR1 as MNHEY and CDR2 as SVGEGT. The covered CDR3 bases are TGTGCCAGCAGTTACTTCAACGAG. Protein sequence: CASSYFNE. The entire CDR3 is CASSYFNEQYF.

With regard to this clone: The read comes to an end 3 residues before the CDR3 does, leaving the germline J gene to fill in the end. The genes are TRBV10-2 and TRBJ2-1, with 10 bases fitting TRBD2. The CDR3 totals 19 residues. Trimming removed 6 bases from V and 6 bases from J; junction bases left unmatched: 20. Germline V gene sequence: CDR1 WSHSY, CDR2 SAAADI. The part of the CDR3 DNA that was read is TGCGCCAGCAGGGACTCTAGCGGGAGAAGAAGTAGGGCTGTCAATGAG. Protein product: CASRDSSGRRSRAVNE. The full CDR3 sequence reads CASRDSSGRRSRAVNEQFF.

This clone was counted ten times or more. Coverage ceases 3 residues before the CDR3 finishes, and the germline J gene fills in the end. The rearrangement uses TRBV18 and TRBJ1-1; 7 nucleotides align to TRBD1. The CDR3 length is 14 residues. V shed 4 bases, J shed 4 bases, and the junction held 6 bases outside the gene matches. The germline V gene has CDR1 KGHSH and CDR2 LQKENI. The CDR3: CASSQQGRITEAFF. CDR3 bases read: TGTGCCAGCTCACAACAGGGGAGAATCACTGAA. The full variable domain, rest sourced from reference TRBV18 and TRBJ1-1, is NAGVMQNPRHLVRRRGQEARLRCSPMKGHSHVYWYRQLPEEGLKFMVYLQKENIIDESGMPKERFSAEFPKEGPSILRIQQVVRGDSAAYFCASSQQGRITEAFFGQGTRLTVV.

This clone was observed a handful of times. The read stops 3 residues short of the end of the CDR3; the missing end is completed from the germline J gene. The chain recombines TRBV7-9 with TRBJ1-5; the D gene is possibly TRBD1 (5 bases). The CDR3 is 14 residues long. Germline CDR1 SEHNR, CDR2 FQNEAQ (reference sequence). V gave up 3 bases and J gave up 5 bases, with 11 bases separating them. CDR3: CASSLRGGDQPQHF. Partial CDR3 DNA: TGTGCCAGCAGCTTGAGGGGTGGGGATCAGCCC.

A note on this clone: From the germline J gene comes the end of the CDR3, since the read stops 3 residues before it. The gene calls are TRBV7-9 and TRBJ2-1, with 9 bases lining up with TRBD1. Per the germline V gene, CDR1 is SEHNR and CDR2 is FQNEAQ (reference sequence). This CDR3 contains 15 residues. J lost 6 bases, V lost 5 bases, and 8 bases had no gene match. Partial CDR3 DNA: TGTGCCAGCAGCCCCATGGGGACAGGGTTCAATGAG. Residues: CASSPMGTGFNE. The CDR3, in full, reads CASSPMGTGFNEQFF.

This clone was counted only a few times. The sample has other DNA sequences that encode this CDR3 too. The CDR3 loop reads CASSLAGTGPYGYTF. CDR3 DNA, as far as it was read: TGTGCCAGCAGCTTAGCGGGGACAGGACCGTATGGC. The chain has TRBV7-9 and TRBJ1-2; TRBD1 matches 8 bases. Read sequence stops 3 residues before the CDR3 end, and the germline J gene provides the missing end. Trimming removed 0 bases from V and 5 bases from J; junction bases left unmatched: 5. There are 15 residues in the CDR3. Germline loops: CDR1 SEHNR, CDR2 FQNEAQ (reference sequence).

This clone has a count of ten or more. With the read ending 3 residues before the CDR3 end, the germline J gene is used to fill in that end. The J gene is TRBJ2-7, the V gene TRBV5-1; D might be TRBD2 (7 bases). The V end lost 0 bases, the J end lost 4 bases, and 11 bases lay between the germline ends. The germline CDR1 and CDR2 sequences are SGHRS and YFSETQ. This CDR3 contains 14 residues. The covered CDR3 bases are TGCGCCAGCAGCTTGGAAGGGGGGGTATACGAG. Protein sequence: CASSLEGGVYE. In full, the CDR3 reads CASSLEGGVYEQYF.